This T cell receptor beta chain originates from a study of OX40 agonist ivuxolimab in advanced cancers. Turning to the study itself: Partial responses were achieved by three patients: one hepatocellular carcinoma, two cutaneous melanoma.

This table comes from immunoSEQ multiplex PCR, and its TCRdb copy is limited to in-frame clones, with some not included. The repertoire includes 40,000 or so clones, roughly 90% of them detected once, and 20% to 25% sits in the top ten. Trimming cost V 5 bases and J 5 bases; bases outside gene matches: 9. Germline V gene sequence: CDR1 MNHNY, CDR2 SVGAGI (reference sequence). This CDR3 has 16 amino acids. This sequence joins TRBV6-6 and TRBJ2-1; TRBD2 matches 10 bases. The clonotype was recovered from an adult with an advanced solid tumor such as melanoma, head and neck, liver or kidney cancer. The sample in question was CD4+ or CD8+ T cells sorted from blood, obtained in a trial of the OX40 agonist ivuxolimab. The CDR3 bases are TGTGCCAGCAGTCCTCGAGGACTAGCGGAGCACAATGAGCAGTTCTTC. Protein sequence: CASSPRGLAEHNEQFF.